This passage covers 31 T cell receptor beta chains from one sample sequenced in a study of early stage breast cancer tumors. Sequencing used immunoSEQ multiplex PCR; TCRdb keeps in-frame clones, though not all of them. This sample has tens of thousands of clones; 50% to 75% occur once, and the top ten carry 8.5%. The material sequenced was breast tumor tissue. These receptors were taken from a person aged 45 to 59 with breast cancer.

This clone was observed a few times. This chain's CDR3 is CASSLAAAGTGELFF. The CDR3 bases are TGTGCCAGCAGCTTAGCAGCGGCGGGCACCGGGGAGCTGTTTTTT. The chain carries TRBV7-9 and TRBJ2-2; weak D call: TRBD2 (5 bases). The germline V and J ends were trimmed by 0 bases and 4 bases, with 9 bases remaining between them. Germline values: CDR1 SEHNR, CDR2 FQNEAQ (reference sequence). The CDR3 consists of 15 residues.

The gene calls are TRBV5-1 and TRBJ1-3, with unresolved D. Trimming removed 0 bases from V and 3 bases from J, with 7 bases in between. The CDR3 extends over 14 amino acids. Germline values: CDR1 SGHRS, CDR2 YFSETQ. For the CDR3, the DNA is TGCGCCAGCAGCTTGGATGGGTTTGGAAACACCATATATTTT. Its translation: CASSLDGFGNTIYF.

The V and J genes are TRBV5-4 and TRBJ1-1; D may be TRBD1 (5 bases). The CDR3 loop spans 14 amino acids. Per germline, CDR1 SGHNT and CDR2 YYREEE (reference sequence). V dropped 5 bases and J dropped 4 bases, with 15 bases sitting between them. The CDR3, as DNA: TGTGCCAGCAGGCGGGACCTAGAACTCACTGAAGCTTTCTTT. Protein product: CASRRDLELTEAFF.

The genes are TRBV18 and TRBJ2-3, with D possibly being TRBD1 (6 bases). The V end was cut by 4 bases, the J end by 2 bases, with 10 bases between. This CDR3 has 14 amino acids. CDR1 and CDR2 from the germline V gene are KGHSH and LQKENI. This chain's CDR3 is CASSRWTATDTQYF. The CDR3 DNA sequence: TGTGCCAGCTCACGGTGGACAGCCACAGATACGCAGTATTTT. The complete variable domain, with remaining parts taken from reference TRBV18 and TRBJ2-3, reads NAGVMQNPRHLVRRRGQEARLRCSPMKGHSHVYWYRQLPEEGLKFMVYLQKENIIDESGMPKERFSAEFPKEGPSILRIQQVVRGDSAAYFCASSRWTATDTQYFGPGTRLTVL.

This chain links TRBV4-2 with TRBJ2-1; 15 bases are a match to TRBD2. With V trimmed by 5 bases and J by 0 bases, 11 bases remained unmatched. The CDR3 runs 20 residues. Germline V gene data show CDR1 as LGHNA and CDR2 as YNFKEQ. This chain's CDR3 is CASSDPGLAGGPSSYNEQFF. CDR3 nucleotide sequence: TGTGCCAGCAGCGACCCAGGACTAGCGGGAGGGCCGAGCTCCTACAATGAGCAGTTCTTC.

The chain links TRBV15 to TRBJ1-2; D might be TRBD1 (5 bases). Trimming pared 5 bases from V and 2 bases from J, leaving 21 bases between. CDR3 length equals 17 residues. CDR1 is LNHNV and CDR2 is YYDKDF in the germline V gene (reference sequence). The CDR3, as DNA: TGTGCCACCAGCCCCCGCGGTTTGGCAGGGCGGAACTATGGCTACACCTTC. It codes for CATSPRGLAGRNYGYTF.

The gene calls are TRBV6-6 and TRBJ2-7; D may be TRBD2 (6 bases). Trimming took 6 bases from V and 0 from J, leaving 15 bases between them. The CDR3 spans 15 residues. The V gene's germline CDR1 is MNHNY and CDR2 SVGAGI (reference sequence). The CDR3 DNA is TGTGCCAGCAGGACCGGAGGAGGGTCCTCCTACGAGCAGTACTTC. It yields the protein CASRTGGGSSYEQYF.

This clone was seen once. The chain is built from TRBV7-9 and TRBJ2-5; 9 bases are a match to TRBD2. From germline, CDR1 is SEHNR and CDR2 FQNEAQ (reference sequence). The CDR3 contains 18 residues. V was pared by 4 bases and J by 1 base, with 13 bases of the junction left unmatched. CDR3 DNA sequence: TGTGCCAGCAGCTCCGTGGGTGGTAGCGGGAGTTTCCAAGAGACCCAGTACTTC. It encodes CASSSVGGSGSFQETQYF.

V is TRBV19 and J is TRBJ2-6, with D hard to call. The CDR3 extends over 13 amino acids. V dropped 8 bases and J dropped 0 bases, with 5 bases sitting between them. In germline, CDR1 is LNHDA, CDR2 SQIVND (reference sequence). CDR3 in DNA: TGTGCCAGTTGTTGCTCTGGGGCCAACGTCCTGACTTTC. Translation gives CASCCSGANVLTF.

The genes are TRBV28 and TRBJ1-2; 9 bases map to TRBD1. The V gene's germline CDR1 is MDHEN and CDR2 SYDVKM. The CDR3 totals 16 residues. The ends lost 6 bases at V and 2 bases at J; junction bases unmatched: 10. The CDR3 protein is CASSQPGQGGNYGYTF. The CDR3 bases are TGTGCCAGCAGCCAACCGGGACAGGGCGGGAACTATGGCTACACCTTC.

The chain uses TRBV6-6 and TRBJ2-7; D possibly corresponds to TRBD1 (5 bases). The CDR3 is 14 amino acids. Trimming removed 4 bases at V and 2 bases at J, with 12 bases between. Looked up from germline, CDR1 is MNHNY and CDR2 is SVGAGI (reference sequence). CDR3 nucleotides: TGTGCCAGCAGTTCTGGGGCGAGCGCCTACGAGCAGTACTTC. Protein sequence: CASSSGASAYEQYF.

This chain links TRBV7-9 with TRBJ2-5; TRBD1 matches at 7 bases. J lost 5 bases, V lost 2 bases, and 5 bases had no gene match. The CDR3 runs 14 residues. In germline, CDR1 is SEHNR, CDR2 FQNEAQ (reference sequence). CDR3 sequence reads: CASSLWTGEETQYF. In nucleotides, the CDR3 is TGTGCCAGCAGCTTATGGACAGGCGAGGAGACCCAGTACTTC.

V and J are TRBV15 and TRBJ2-3, with TRBD1 identical over 11 bases. In germline, CDR1 is LNHNV, CDR2 YYDKDF (reference sequence). This CDR3 is built from 15 residues. V gave up 4 bases and J gave up 3 bases; unmatched junction bases: 3. The CDR3 DNA follows: TGTGCCACCAGCACCCGGGACAGGGGGACAGATACGCAGTATTTT. This encodes CATSTRDRGTDTQYF.

This clone was found a few times. The rearrangement links TRBV7-2 to TRBJ2-5; D gene uncertain. The germline CDR1 and CDR2 sequences are SGHTA and FQGNSA. CDR3 length: 13 residues. The germline V and J ends were trimmed by 2 bases and 0 bases, with 4 bases remaining between them. The CDR3 is CASSLTHQETQYF. In nucleotides, the CDR3 is TGTGCCAGCAGCTTAACTCACCAAGAGACCCAGTACTTC.

This clone was observed a handful of times. The rearrangement links TRBV30 to TRBJ2-4; D is undetermined. V lost 5 bases, J lost 0 bases, and 11 bases lay in between. Germline-derived CDR1 and CDR2 are GTSNPN and SVGIG (reference sequence). This CDR3 region has 14 residues. CDR3 in DNA: TGTGCCTGGGAGAAATCGGGAGCCAAAAACATTCAGTACTTC. It yields the protein CAWEKSGAKNIQYF.

This chain joins TRBV6-6 and TRBJ2-7, with a weak D call TRBD2 (5 bases). With 4 bases removed from V and 7 bases from J, the gap between germline ends came to 20 bases. The CDR3 length is 15 residues. Germline-derived CDR1 and CDR2 are MNHNY and SVGAGI (reference sequence). This CDR3 is CASSSLGEGLGEQYF. In DNA form, the CDR3 reads TGTGCCAGCAGTTCCCTCGGTGAGGGCCTCGGGGAGCAGTACTTC.

This chain joins TRBV5-8 and TRBJ1-2; TRBD1 matches 8 bases. This CDR3 has 14 amino acids. The germline V gene encodes CDR1 SGHTS and CDR2 YDEGEE. J lost 7 bases, V lost 4 bases, and 9 bases had no gene match. The CDR3 nucleotides read TGTGCCAGCAGCCTGACCGGGACAGGCGGTGGCTACACCTTC. Protein product: CASSLTGTGGGYTF.

This clone showed up just a few times. The chain recombines TRBV2 with TRBJ2-2; D ambiguous. CDR3 size: 15 residues. Trimming removed 3 bases at V and 1 base at J, with 9 bases between. Per germline, CDR1 SNHLY and CDR2 FYNNEI. The chain's CDR3 is CASSEAAVNTGELFF. CDR3 DNA sequence: TGTGCCAGCAGTGAGGCGGCAGTGAACACCGGGGAGCTGTTTTTT.

This clone has a handful of counts. The genes are TRBV7-8 and TRBJ2-7; D gene uncertain. This CDR3 has 14 residues. V shed 6 bases and J shed 3 bases, with 15 bases lying between them. Germline V gene sequence: CDR1 SGHVS, CDR2 FQNEAQ. The CDR3 DNA reads as TGTGCCAGCAGTTTCTCGGACGCCGGCTACGAGCAGTACTTC. Protein: CASSFSDAGYEQYF. The entire variable domain, with the rest obtained from reference TRBV7-8 and TRBJ2-7, is as follows: GAGVSQSPRYKVAKRGQDVALRCDPISGHVSLFWYQQALGQGPEFLTYFQNEAQLDKSGLPSDRFFAERPEGSVSTLKIQRTQQEDSAVYLCASSFSDAGYEQYFGPGTRLTVT.

The V and J genes are TRBV7-2 and TRBJ2-5; possible D gene TRBD1, 5 bases. This CDR3 spans 13 amino acids. In germline, CDR1 is SGHTA, CDR2 FQGNSA. Trimming removed 1 base from V and 7 bases from J, with 10 bases in between. The CDR3 coding sequence is TGTGCCAGCAGCTTAGATGGGCAGGGGACCCAGTACTTC. Protein sequence: CASSLDGQGTQYF. Combining the CDR3 with reference TRBV7-2 and TRBJ2-5 gives the whole variable domain GAGVSQSPSNKVTEKGKDVELRCDPISGHTALYWYRQSLGQGLEFLIYFQGNSAPDKSGLPSDRFSAERTGGSVSTLTIQRTQQEDSAVYLCASSLDGQGTQYFGPGTRLLVL.

The J gene is TRBJ2-5, the V gene TRBV5-1; D not certain. V lost 0 bases, J lost 5 bases, and 5 bases lay in between. Germline CDR1 and CDR2: SGHRS and YFSETQ. The CDR3 has 12 residues. As DNA, the CDR3 is TGCGCCAGCAGCTTGGAAGGGGAGACCCAGTACTTC. Its translation: CASSLEGETQYF.

This chain links TRBV7-8 with TRBJ2-7; D remains ambiguous. Germline assignment: CDR1 SGHVS and CDR2 FQNEAQ. The V and J ends lost 7 bases and 7 bases respectively, with 14 bases between them. CDR3 length equals 12 residues. CDR3 coding DNA: TGTGCCAGCACCTCCGGAGCGCAGGAGCAGTACTTC. Translated, it gives CASTSGAQEQYF.

This clone was picked up a small number of times. J is TRBJ2-2 and V is TRBV13; 7 positions agree with TRBD1. Germline V gene lookup returns CDR1 PRHDT and CDR2 FYEKMQ (reference sequence). J gave up 2 bases and V 3 bases, and 9 bases lay outside the gene matches. The CDR3 is 17 amino acids. The CDR3 bases are TGTGCCAGCAGCTTGGTGGCAGGGGGTCTTAACACCGGGGAGCTGTTTTTT. It yields the protein CASSLVAGGLNTGELFF.

This chain joins TRBV11-2 and TRBJ2-7, with a weak D call TRBD2 (6 bases). This CDR3 has 15 amino acids. V was clipped by 2 bases and J by 2 bases, with 13 bases between them. The germline gives CDR1 SGHAT, CDR2 FQNNGV. CDR3 DNA sequence: TGTGCCAGCAGCTTAAACCCCGGGAGCGCCTACGAGCAGTACTTC. Translation: CASSLNPGSAYEQYF.

The genes are TRBV6-5 and TRBJ2-6; no firm D call. The germline V gene encodes CDR1 MNHEY and CDR2 SVGAGI. The CDR3 runs 16 residues. Between the trimmed V and J ends, which lost 4 bases and 0 bases, there was a span of 10 bases. CDR3 protein: CASSSRQLSGANVLTF. CDR3 DNA sequence: TGTGCCAGCAGTTCCAGACAACTCTCTGGGGCCAACGTCCTGACTTTC.

The CDR3 nucleotides read TGTGCCAGTACAAACAGCTACTCTGGAAACACCATATATTTT. This gives the protein CASTNSYSGNTIYF. The V and J genes are TRBV19 and TRBJ1-3; D call uncertain. Trimming removed 7 bases from V and 0 bases from J, with 10 bases in between. This CDR3 is built from 14 residues. Germline-derived CDR1 and CDR2 are LNHDA and SQIVND (reference sequence).

This chain links TRBV6-5 with TRBJ1-1; 10 positions agree with TRBD1. J lost 5 bases, V lost 7 bases, and 7 bases had no gene match. There are 14 residues in the CDR3. Germline CDR1 and CDR2: MNHEY and SVGAGI. DNA for the CDR3: TGTGCCAGCAAGACAGGGGGCGGTCGAACTGAAGCTTTCTTT. Translating it yields CASKTGGGRTEAFF.

The chain links TRBV25-1 to TRBJ2-3; D perhaps matches TRBD1 (6 bases). The CDR3 runs 18 residues. Trimming cost V 6 bases and J 0 bases, with 22 bases left between them. The V gene's germline CDR1 is MGHDK and CDR2 SYGVNS. The CDR3 DNA is TGTGCCAGCAGCAAACCTCGTGACGGACAGCCTAGCACAGATACGCAGTATTTT. As protein: CASSKPRDGQPSTDTQYF. Full variable domain (remainder filled in from reference TRBV25-1 and TRBJ2-3): EADIYQTPRYLVIGTGKKITLECSQTMGHDKMYWYQQDPGMELHLIHYSYGVNSTEKGDLSSESTVSRIRTEHFPLTLESARPSHTSQYLCASSKPRDGQPSTDTQYFGPGTRLTVL.

The CDR3 region has the DNA TGTGCCAGCAGCTTAGTAGGGGACACCGGGGAGCTGTTTTTT. Encoded protein: CASSLVGDTGELFF. The chain joins TRBV13 to TRBJ2-2, with D possibly matching TRBD1 (5 bases). The CDR3 runs to 14 residues. Germline loops: CDR1 PRHDT, CDR2 FYEKMQ (reference sequence). Trimming removed 1 base at V and 3 bases at J, with 6 bases between.

J is TRBJ2-1 and V is TRBV5-1; no definite D call. CDR1 SGHRS and CDR2 YFSETQ come from the germline V gene. The length of the CDR3 is 15 residues. Trimming cost V 0 bases and J 1 base, with 8 bases left between them. CDR3 bases: TGCGCCAGCAGCTTGGGGTCTAATTCCTACAATGAGCAGTTCTTC. Amino acids: CASSLGSNSYNEQFF.

This chain connects TRBV19 to TRBJ2-3, with D perhaps matching TRBD1 or TRBD2 (5 bases each). From germline, CDR1 is LNHDA and CDR2 SQIVND (reference sequence). V was shortened by 3 bases and J by 3 bases, with 13 bases between the two germline ends. CDR3 length: 15 amino acids. CDR3 sequence reads: CASSISRGKTDTQYF. The CDR3 DNA is TGTGCCAGTAGTATCTCGAGGGGAAAAACAGATACGCAGTATTTT.